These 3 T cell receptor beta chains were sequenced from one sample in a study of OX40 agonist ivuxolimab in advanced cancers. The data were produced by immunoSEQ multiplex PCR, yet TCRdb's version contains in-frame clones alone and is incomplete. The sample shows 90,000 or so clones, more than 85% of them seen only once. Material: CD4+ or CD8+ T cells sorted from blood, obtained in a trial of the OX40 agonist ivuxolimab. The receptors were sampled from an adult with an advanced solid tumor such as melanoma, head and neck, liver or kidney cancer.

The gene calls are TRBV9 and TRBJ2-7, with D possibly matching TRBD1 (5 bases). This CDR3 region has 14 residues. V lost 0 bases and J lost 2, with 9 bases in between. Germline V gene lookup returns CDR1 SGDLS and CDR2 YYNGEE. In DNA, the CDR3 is TGTGCCAGCAGCGTAGCGCAGGGCGCCTACGAGCAGTACTTC. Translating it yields CASSVAQGAYEQYF.

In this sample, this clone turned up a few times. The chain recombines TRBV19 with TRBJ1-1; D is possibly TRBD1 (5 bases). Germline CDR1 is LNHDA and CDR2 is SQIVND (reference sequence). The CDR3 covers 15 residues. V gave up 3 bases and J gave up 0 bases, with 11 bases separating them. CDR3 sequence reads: CASSIGTGLNTEAFF. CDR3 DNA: TGTGCCAGTAGTATCGGGACGGGACTGAACACTGAAGCTTTCTTT.

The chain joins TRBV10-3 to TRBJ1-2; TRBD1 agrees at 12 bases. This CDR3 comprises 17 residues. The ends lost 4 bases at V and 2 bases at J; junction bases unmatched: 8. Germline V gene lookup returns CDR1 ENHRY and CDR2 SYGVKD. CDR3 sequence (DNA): TGTGCCATCAGTGGTGTCGGGGGGACAGGGGGCAACTATGGCTACACCTTC. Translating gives CAISGVGGTGGNYGYTF.